One and the same sample provided the 12 T cell receptor beta chains below, sequenced in a study of cytomegalovirus exposure and HLA in healthy donors. PCR employed 60 Vbeta and 13 Jbeta primers. TCRdb's table, derived via immunoSEQ multiplex PCR, lists solely in-frame clones and lacks some. The sample lists 75,000 to 100,000 clones, approximately 80% occurring once. Sample: PBMCs. The receptors originated from a man between 40 and 49 years old in good health and CMV-seronegative.

The V gene is TRBV10-2, the J gene TRBJ2-1, with 11 bases identical to TRBD2. Germline lookup yields CDR1 WSHSY and CDR2 SAAADI. V shed 6 bases and J 3 bases; nucleotides not matched to a gene: 4. This CDR3 is 15 amino acids long. The CDR3 reads CASRIGTSGYNEQFF. The CDR3 nucleotides read TGCGCCAGCAGGATTGGGACTAGCGGCTACAATGAGCAGTTCTTC.

The gene calls are TRBV27 and TRBJ2-7; 15 nucleotides line up with TRBD2. Germline lookup yields CDR1 MNHEY and CDR2 SMNVEV (reference sequence). Unmatched junction bases numbered 13, after V lost 10 bases and J lost 6 bases. The CDR3 length is 16 residues. The CDR3 loop is CATSGLAGGRGSEQYF. Here the CDR3 DNA reads TGTGCCACCTCGGGACTAGCGGGGGGTCGGGGAAGCGAGCAGTACTTC.

V is TRBV27 and J is TRBJ2-7; 8 bases fit TRBD1. With 5 bases clipped from V and 2 bases from J, the junction kept 11 bases outside the gene matches. CDR3 length: 16 residues. CDR1 is MNHEY and CDR2 is SMNVEV in the germline V gene (reference sequence). CDR3 protein: CASSPRTGQPTYEQYF. CDR3 nucleotides: TGTGCCAGCAGTCCCCGGACAGGGCAACCCACCTACGAGCAGTACTTC.

CDR3 sequence reads: CASSFPTSGINTGELFF. The CDR3 nucleotides read TGTGCCAGCAGCTTTCCGACTAGCGGGATTAACACCGGGGAGCTGTTTTTT. The V gene is TRBV11-2, the J gene TRBJ2-2; 11 bases fit TRBD2. Losses at the gene ends were 3 bases for V and 2 bases for J; bases not matched to a gene: 5. This CDR3 has 17 residues. Germline lookup yields CDR1 SGHAT and CDR2 FQNNGV.

The chain employs TRBV5-4 and TRBJ2-7, with 7 positions matching TRBD1. V dropped 1 base and J dropped 1; count of bases not matched to a gene: 5. The CDR3 is 15 residues long. Germline CDR1 reads SGHNT; CDR2 reads YYREEE (reference sequence). The CDR3 loop is CASSLSGTASYEQYF. Written as DNA, the CDR3 is TGTGCCAGCAGCTTGTCCGGGACAGCTTCCTACGAGCAGTACTTC.

In this sample, this clone turned up a few times. The chain has TRBV6-5 and TRBJ2-1; D may be TRBD2 (6 bases). The CDR3 has 15 amino acids. Germline V gives CDR1 MNHEY, CDR2 SVGAGI. Deletions cut 5 bases from V and 5 bases from J, with 16 bases between. CDR3 in DNA: TGTGCCAGCAGTATTAGCGGCGCTTCGGACAATGAGCAGTTCTTC. As protein: CASSISGASDNEQFF.

The chain uses TRBV6-4 and TRBJ1-1, with D perhaps matching TRBD1 (6 bases). V lost 10 bases, J lost 8 bases, and 14 bases lay in between. Germline V gives CDR1 MRHNA, CDR2 SNTAGT. The CDR3 consists of 11 residues. CDR3 residues: CAIPDSPEAFF. The CDR3 nucleotides read TGTGCCATCCCGGACAGTCCCGAAGCTTTCTTT.

This chain links TRBV19 with TRBJ2-1, with 7 bases matching TRBD2. Losses at the gene ends were 7 bases for V and 6 bases for J; bases not matched to a gene: 6. The germline CDR1 and CDR2 sequences are LNHDA and SQIVND (reference sequence). The CDR3 contains 13 residues. Here the CDR3 reads CASTREGRNEQFF. CDR3 nucleotides: TGTGCCAGTACAAGGGAGGGCCGCAATGAGCAGTTCTTC. The whole variable domain, filled in from reference TRBV19 and TRBJ2-1, reads DGGITQSPKYLFRKEGQNVTLSCEQNLNHDAMYWYRQDPGQGLRLIYYSQIVNDFQKGDIAEGYSVSREKKESFPLTVTSAQKNPTAFYLCASTREGRNEQFFGPGTRLTVL.

Worth noting for this clone: Distinct nucleotide sequences in the sample also encode this CDR3. The chain employs TRBV7-9 and TRBJ1-1; the D gene is possibly TRBD1 (6 bases). V was clipped by 0 bases and J by 1 base, with 9 bases between them. CDR3 length: 15 amino acids. Germline-derived CDR1 and CDR2 are SEHNR and FQNEAQ (reference sequence). The CDR3 spells CASSLAGAPNTEAFF. As DNA, the CDR3 is TGTGCCAGCAGCTTAGCGGGGGCCCCGAACACTGAAGCTTTCTTT.

V usage is TRBV18 and J usage is TRBJ2-7, with 9 bases identical to TRBD1. Germline V gene sequence: CDR1 KGHSH, CDR2 LQKENI. This CDR3 has 14 amino acids. With 5 bases clipped from V and 3 bases from J, the junction kept 5 bases outside the gene matches. CDR3 loop: CASSADRGNYEQYF. CDR3 DNA: TGTGCCAGCTCAGCGGACAGGGGTAACTACGAGCAGTACTTC.

The chain carries TRBV6-1 and TRBJ2-2; 7 bases line up with TRBD1. The CDR3 covers 14 residues. Germline CDR1 is MNHNS and CDR2 is SASEGT. J lost 1 base, V lost 6 bases, and 2 bases had no gene match. CDR3 amino acids: CASRRQGNTGELFF. Here the CDR3 DNA reads TGTGCCAGCAGGAGACAGGGGAACACCGGGGAGCTGTTTTTT.

This sequence joins TRBV9 and TRBJ1-1; possibly TRBD1 for D (5 bases). V lost 0 bases to trimming and J lost 7 bases, with 16 bases between them. This CDR3 has 15 amino acids. Germline V gene data show CDR1 as SGDLS and CDR2 as YYNGEE. The CDR3 DNA reads as TGTGCCAGCAGCGTAGGTGGGGCAGGAGAAAATGAAGCTTTCTTT. Translated, it gives CASSVGGAGENEAFF.